This TCR beta chain was recovered during a study of shared clonotypes between healthy human individuals. Clones were read by immunoSEQ multiplex PCR, and TCRdb kept only the in-frame ones, dropping some. This table holds some 1 million clones, 60% to 80% found once. This clone turned up a few times. Trimming stripped 6 bases from V and 8 bases from J, with 10 bases between. CDR1 SNHLY and CDR2 FYNNEI come from the germline V gene. The CDR3 has 12 residues. The source material was memory CD4+ T cells sorted from blood. Subset specified: CD45RA-negative fraction. This clonotype was sampled from a man younger than 30 in good health. This chain links TRBV2 with TRBJ1-4, with a tentative D call TRBD1 (5 bases). The CDR3 DNA reads as TGTGCCAGCAGATCACAGGTAGAAAAACTGTTTTTT. It specifies CASRSQVEKLFF.